This T cell receptor (beta chain) derives from a study of cytomegalovirus exposure and HLA in healthy donors. The study, taken as a whole, reports: TCR beta chain V- and J-gene trimming was linked, in a later analysis, to a missense variant in DCLRE1C.

PCR amplification relied on 60 Vbeta primers (plus 13 Jbeta primers). Sequencing was performed with immunoSEQ multiplex PCR; in TCRdb, only in-frame clones are kept and a portion is missing. Here the sample spans about 92,000 clones, over 65% being singletons. Concerning this clone itself: Its antigen is currently unknown.

With 0 bases removed from V and 2 bases from J, the gap between germline ends came to 10 bases. This CDR3 comprises 15 residues. Looked up from germline, CDR1 is SGDLS and CDR2 is YYNGEE. The clonotype comes from a woman aged 18 to 35 in good health and CMV-seropositive. V and J are TRBV9 and TRBJ2-3; D is undetermined. The sample comprised PBMCs. CDR3 sequence: CASSVGGQYTDTQYF. CDR3 in DNA: TGTGCCAGCAGCGTAGGCGGCCAATACACAGATACGCAGTATTTT. The variable domain in full, completed from reference TRBV9 and TRBJ2-3, reads DSGVTQTPKHLITATGQRVTLRCSPRSGDLSVYWYQQSLDQGLQFLIQYYNGEERAKGNILERFSAQQFPDLHSELNLSSLELGDSALYFCASSVGGQYTDTQYFGPGTRLTVL.